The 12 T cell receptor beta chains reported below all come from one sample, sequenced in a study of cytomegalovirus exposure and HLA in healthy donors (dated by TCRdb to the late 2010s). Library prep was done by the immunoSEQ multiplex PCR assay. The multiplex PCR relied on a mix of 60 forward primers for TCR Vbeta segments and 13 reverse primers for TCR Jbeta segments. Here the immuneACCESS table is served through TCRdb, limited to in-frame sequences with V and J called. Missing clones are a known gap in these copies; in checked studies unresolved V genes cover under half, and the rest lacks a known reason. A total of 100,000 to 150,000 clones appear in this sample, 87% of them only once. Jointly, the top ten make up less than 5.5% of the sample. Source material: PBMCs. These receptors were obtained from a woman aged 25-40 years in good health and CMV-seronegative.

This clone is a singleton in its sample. CDR3 sequence reads: CATLTRSGANVLTF. The CDR3 region has the DNA TGTGCCACCCTTACACGCTCTGGGGCCAACGTCCTGACTTTC. This chain joins TRBV6-5 and TRBJ2-6; D unclear. The V and J ends lost 10 bases and 0 bases respectively, with 10 bases between them. The CDR3 is 14 amino acids. The germline gives CDR1 MNHEY, CDR2 SVGAGI.

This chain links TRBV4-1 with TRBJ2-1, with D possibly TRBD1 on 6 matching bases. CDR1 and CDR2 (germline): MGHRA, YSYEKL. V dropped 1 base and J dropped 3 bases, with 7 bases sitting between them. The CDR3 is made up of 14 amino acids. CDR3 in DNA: TGCGCCAGCAGCCAAGCAGGGGTCTACAATGAGCAGTTCTTC. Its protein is CASSQAGVYNEQFF.

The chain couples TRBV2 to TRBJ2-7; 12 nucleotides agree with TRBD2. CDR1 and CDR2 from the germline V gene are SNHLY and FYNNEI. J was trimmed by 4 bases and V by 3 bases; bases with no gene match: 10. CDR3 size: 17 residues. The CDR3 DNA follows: TGTGCCAGCAGTGATCGACTAGCGGGGGCGACGGGGTACGAGCAGTACTTC. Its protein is CASSDRLAGATGYEQYF.

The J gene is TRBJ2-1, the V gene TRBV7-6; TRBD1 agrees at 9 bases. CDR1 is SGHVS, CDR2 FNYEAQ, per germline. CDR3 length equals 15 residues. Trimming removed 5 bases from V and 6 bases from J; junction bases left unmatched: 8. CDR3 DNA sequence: TGTGCCAGCAGCCTCCCATCGACAGGGGGCAATGAGCAGTTCTTC. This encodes CASSLPSTGGNEQFF.

The CDR3 DNA sequence: TGTGCCATCACAAATCTCTACGAGCAGTACTTC. This codes for CAITNLYEQYF. This chain connects TRBV28 to TRBJ2-7; D gene uncertain. Trimming removed 10 bases from V and 3 bases from J, with 10 bases in between. In germline, CDR1 is MDHEN, CDR2 SYDVKM. The CDR3 has 11 amino acids.

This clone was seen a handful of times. The CDR3 DNA follows: TGTGCCAGCAGTGAAACAGGGTTGGGGTACACCTTC. It codes for CASSETGLGYTF. The chain recombines TRBV2 with TRBJ1-2; a weak D match, TRBD1 (6 bases). The CDR3 runs to 12 residues. The germline V and J ends were trimmed by 2 bases and 11 bases, with 12 bases remaining between them. Looked up from germline, CDR1 is SNHLY and CDR2 is FYNNEI.

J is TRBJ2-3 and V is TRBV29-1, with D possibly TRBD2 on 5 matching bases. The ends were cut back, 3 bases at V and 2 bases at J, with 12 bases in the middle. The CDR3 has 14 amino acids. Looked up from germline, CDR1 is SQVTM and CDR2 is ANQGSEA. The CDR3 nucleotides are TGCAGCGTTGAGGTTCAGCGGATCACAGATACGCAGTATTTT. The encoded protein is CSVEVQRITDTQYF.

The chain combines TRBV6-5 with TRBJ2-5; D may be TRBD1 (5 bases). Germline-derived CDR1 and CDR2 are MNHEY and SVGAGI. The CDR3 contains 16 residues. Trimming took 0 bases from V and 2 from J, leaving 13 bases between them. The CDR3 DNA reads TGTGCCAGCAGTTACTCGCAGGGTAGCTGGCAAGAGACCCAGTACTTC. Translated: CASSYSQGSWQETQYF.

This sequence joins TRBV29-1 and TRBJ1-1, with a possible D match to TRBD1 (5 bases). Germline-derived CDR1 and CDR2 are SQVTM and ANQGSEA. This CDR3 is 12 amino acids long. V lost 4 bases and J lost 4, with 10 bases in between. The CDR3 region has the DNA TGCAGCGTTGGGGACTATGGCACTGAAGCTTTCTTT. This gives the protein CSVGDYGTEAFF.

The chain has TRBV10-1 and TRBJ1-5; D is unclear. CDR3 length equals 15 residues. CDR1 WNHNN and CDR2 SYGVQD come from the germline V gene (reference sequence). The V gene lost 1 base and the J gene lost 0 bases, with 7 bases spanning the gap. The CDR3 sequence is CASSECRHSNQPQHF. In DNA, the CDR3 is TGCGCCAGCAGTGAGTGTAGACATAGCAATCAGCCCCAGCATTTT.

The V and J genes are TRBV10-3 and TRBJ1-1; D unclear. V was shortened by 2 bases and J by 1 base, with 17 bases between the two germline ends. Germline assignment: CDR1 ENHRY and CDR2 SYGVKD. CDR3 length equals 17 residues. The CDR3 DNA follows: TGTGCCATCAGTGAGAAGCCAGGTGGAAGTCGGAACACTGAAGCTTTCTTT. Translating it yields CAISEKPGGSRNTEAFF.

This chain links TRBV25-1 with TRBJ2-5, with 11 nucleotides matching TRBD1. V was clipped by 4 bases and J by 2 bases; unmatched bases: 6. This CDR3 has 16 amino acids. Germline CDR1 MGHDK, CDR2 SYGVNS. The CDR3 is CASSVGTGGPQETQYF. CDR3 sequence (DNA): TGTGCCAGCAGTGTAGGGACAGGGGGTCCACAAGAGACCCAGTACTTC. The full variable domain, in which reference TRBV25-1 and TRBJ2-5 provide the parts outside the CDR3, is EADIYQTPRYLVIGTGKKITLECSQTMGHDKMYWYQQDPGMELHLIHYSYGVNSTEKGDLSSESTVSRIRTEHFPLTLESARPSHTSQYLCASSVGTGGPQETQYFGPGTRLLVL.